This TCR beta chain was captured in a study of CD8+ T cells in alopecia areata. Germline-derived CDR1 and CDR2 are SNHLY and FYNNEI. The CDR3 spans 11 residues. Between the trimmed V and J ends, which lost 7 bases and 2 bases, there was a span of 6 bases. This clone was seen a few times. Its antigen is as yet unknown. Study outcomes and limitations: It was lesional scalp, especially alopecia totalis/universalis, that showed higher clonality than normal scalp. Sequencing of scalp tissue also captures the resident alphabeta T cells of normal skin.

From alopecia areata patients, lesional scalp punch biopsies and peripheral blood were collected. RNA extraction and reverse transcription yielded cDNA as sequencing template. The data were produced by immunoSEQ multiplex PCR, yet TCRdb's version contains in-frame clones alone and is incomplete. The profile shows 12,000 or so clones, around 60% of them singletons. The TCR originated in a human donor with alopecia areata. The chain employs TRBV2 and TRBJ2-7; D gene unclear. The source material was skin. The CDR3 spells CASNRAYEQYF. For the CDR3, the DNA is TGTGCCAGCAATAGGGCCTACGAGCAGTACTTC.